These T cell receptor beta chains were read from a single sample in a study of T-cell reconstitution after alpha-beta-depleted transplantation in children. TCRdb independently ran MiXCR on the PCR reads; one entry per CDR3 protein. The sample contains hundreds of thousands of distinct CDR3 sequences, over 10% of which appear only once. Sequencing was performed on PBMCs, mostly from graft donor cells, taken 360 days after TCRalphabeta/CD19-depleted stem cell transplant. These receptors all come from a male patient between 5 and 17 years old who had a stem cell transplant for acute myeloid leukemia, so the T cells may come from the graft donor. Both conserved end residues are part of each CDR3. D genes are given only for firm matches. A row's size may be missing; if present it is once, few, many or a size class.

j_gene	d_gene	v_gene	abundance	CDR3nt	CDR3aa
TRBJ2-1	.	TRBV27	few	TGTGCCAGCAGTTCCCTAGGAAATGAGCAGTTCTTC	CASSSLGNEQFF
TRBJ2-7	TRBD1	TRBV5-1	.	TGCGCCAGCAGCTTGGAACCCGGGACAGCTTTGAGGGAGCAGTACTTC	CASSLEPGTALREQYF
TRBJ2-3	.	TRBV5-1	few	TGCGCCAGCAGCCCTAAGATCGGGAGCACAGATACGCAGTATTTT	CASSPKIGSTDTQYF
TRBJ2-1	.	TRBV7-6	.	TGTGCCAGCAGTTTACCGCTGAGGTCCTACAATGAGCAGTTCTTC	CASSLPLRSYNEQFF
TRBJ2-3	TRBD2	TRBV3-1	few	TGTGCCAGCAGCCAAGCTCGAGCGGGAGGGCCGACAGATACGCAGTATTTT	CASSQARAGGPTDTQYF
TRBJ2-5	.	TRBV15	.	TGTGCCACCAGCAGAGATGGGCCGGGGTCGGAGACCCAGTACTTC	CATSRDGPGSETQYF
TRBJ2-1	.	TRBV19	.	TGTGCCAGTGGGGCTCGGCGAAAGTATCGGCAGTTCTTC	CASGARRKYRQFF
TRBJ2-4	.	TRBV29-1	few	TGCAGCGTTGAAATTGGACGGGTTAAGGACATTCAGTACTTC	CSVEIGRVKDIQYF
TRBJ1-3	.	TRBV28	many	TGTGCCAGCAAAGTCTCTGGGTCTGGAAACACCATATATTTT	CASKVSGSGNTIYF
TRBJ1-5	TRBD1	TRBV12-3/TRBV12-4	few	TGTGCCAGCAGTTTAGGCCCGGGCCGACAGGGGTGGCGTATAGGGAGCAATCAGCCCCAGCATTTT	CASSLGPGRQGWRIGSNQPQHF
TRBJ2-1	.	TRBV6-5	few	TGTGCCAGCAGTTCCATGTCCCCCTGGAATGAGCAGTTCTTC	CASSSMSPWNEQFF
TRBJ2-5	TRBD2	TRBV10-3	many	TGTGCCATCAGTGGGACTAGCGGGAGAGAGACCCAGTACTTC	CAISGTSGRETQYF
TRBJ2-3	TRBD2	TRBV20-1	few	TGCAGTGCTAATCTCGTGGCTAGCGGGACCGCATTGTTCGATACGCAGTATTTT	CSANLVASGTALFDTQYF
TRBJ2-7	TRBD1	TRBV6-2/TRBV6-3	many	TGTGCCAGCAGTCAACACCCCCGGACAGGTCCCTCCTACGAGCAGTACTTC	CASSQHPRTGPSYEQYF
TRBJ2-2	TRBD2	TRBV7-2	many	TGTGCCAGCAGCCCCGGACTAGCGGGAGTCGGCACCGGGGAGCTGTTTTTT	CASSPGLAGVGTGELFF